Reported below is one T cell receptor (beta chain). Germline-derived CDR1 and CDR2 are MNHNY and SVGAGI (reference sequence). Trimming removed 9 bases at V and 1 base at J, with 7 bases between. CDR3 length: 12 residues. This record belongs to a study of cytomegalovirus exposure and HLA in healthy donors. The primer mix had 60 Vbeta and 13 Jbeta primers. Profiling relied on immunoSEQ multiplex PCR, and the TCRdb table lists in-frame clones only, not all of them. This sample has roughly 120,000 clones, with around 74% found just once. The chain employs TRBV6-6 and TRBJ2-1; tentatively, D is TRBD2 (5 bases). Input material: PBMCs. This clonotype was sampled from a man aged 25-45 years in good health and CMV-seropositive. CDR3 residues: CASRGSYNEQFF. The CDR3 nucleotides are TGTGCCAGTCGGGGTTCCTACAATGAGCAGTTCTTC.